In its sample, the clone carrying this TCR beta chain was seen once. The source of the sample is a study of blood T cell repertoires in COVID-19. Those enrolled in Seattle joined during active infection and were followed longitudinally afterward. In the original processing: How many nucleated cells were present was estimated from reference gene primer amplification. This table comes from immunoSEQ multiplex PCR, and its TCRdb copy is limited to in-frame clones, with some not included. The DNA gave D and trimming, while V, J and clone size come from that table. The sample carries roughly 350,000 clones, around nine tenths recorded once. This CDR3 has 13 amino acids.

Sample: peripheral blood. This sequence originates from an older woman with COVID-19, enrolled during active disease. V is TRBV21-1 and J is TRBJ2-7; TRBD1 is taken as the D call from the table, unchecked against the DNA. TRBV21-1 is given as a pseudogene. The CDR3 DNA sequence: TGTGCCAGCAGCAATAGGGGGACCTACGAGCAGTACTTC. Its protein is CASSNRGTYEQYF.